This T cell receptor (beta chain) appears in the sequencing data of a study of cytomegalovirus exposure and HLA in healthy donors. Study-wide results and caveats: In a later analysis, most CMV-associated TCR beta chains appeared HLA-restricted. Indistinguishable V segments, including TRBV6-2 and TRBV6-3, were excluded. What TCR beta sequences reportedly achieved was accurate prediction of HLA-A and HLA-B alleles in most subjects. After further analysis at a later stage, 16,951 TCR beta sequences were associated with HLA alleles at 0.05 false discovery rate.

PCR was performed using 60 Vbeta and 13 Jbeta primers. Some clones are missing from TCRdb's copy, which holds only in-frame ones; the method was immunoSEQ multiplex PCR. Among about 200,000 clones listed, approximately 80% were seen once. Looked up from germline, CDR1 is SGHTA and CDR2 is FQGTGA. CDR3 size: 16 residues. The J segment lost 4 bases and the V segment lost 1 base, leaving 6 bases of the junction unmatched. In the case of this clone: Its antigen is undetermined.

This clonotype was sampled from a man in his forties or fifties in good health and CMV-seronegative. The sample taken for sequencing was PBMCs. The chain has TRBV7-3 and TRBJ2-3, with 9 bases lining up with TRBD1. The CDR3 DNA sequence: TGTGCCAGCAGCTTAATAACGGGACAGGGTGCAGATACGCAGTATTTT. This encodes CASSLITGQGADTQYF.